This record concerns one T cell receptor (beta chain) sequence. Its matching antigen is unknown. The patients, who ranged from 18 to 65 in age, presented with newly diagnosed hyperthyroidism lasting under 2 months. Trimming shortened V by 5 bases and J by 4 bases, and 17 bases separated the two germline ends. CDR1 and CDR2 from the germline V gene are SNHLY and FYNNEI. The length of the CDR3 is 15 residues. This specimen comes from a study of T cells in Graves' hyperthyroidism and ophthalmopathy. Study-wide points: The blood repertoire included most of the expanded thyroid clonotypes above 0.001.

RNA transcripts were the template for amplifying TCR beta CDR3 regions. The TCR CDR3 first-round RT-PCR relied on the HTBI primer set. MiXCR, run by TCRdb on the multiplex PCR reads, gives a single entry per CDR3 protein. The data show hundreds of thousands of distinct CDR3 sequences, with approximately 44% seen just once and roughly 8.2% held by the top ten. The source of this sequence is a woman aged 18-29 years with Graves' hyperthyroidism. Sequenced material: peripheral blood or thyroid tissue (not recorded which). The rearrangement uses TRBV2 and TRBJ1-2; the D gene is possibly TRBD1 (5 bases). The CDR3 nucleotides are TGTGCCAGCAGTTCAACCACGGGGGGGATCTATGGCTACACCTTC. Amino acids: CASSSTTGGIYGYTF.